What follows is one TCR beta chain and its context. This CDR3 region has 13 residues. V gave up 6 bases and J gave up 5 bases; unmatched junction bases: 5. Sequencing was performed with immunoSEQ multiplex PCR; in TCRdb, only in-frame clones are kept and a portion is missing. This sample yields just over 75,000 clones, of which roughly 84% are seen a single time; around 3.4% belongs to the top ten. This record comes from a study of blood T cell repertoires in COVID-19. Sequenced sample: peripheral blood. The sequence was obtained from a man in his fifties or sixties with acute or convalescent COVID-19. The V and J genes are TRBV12-3 or TRBV12-4 and TRBJ1-1; 8 nucleotides match TRBD1. The CDR3 protein is CASRDREVTEAFF. The CDR3 coding sequence is TGTGCCAGCAGGGACAGGGAGGTTACTGAAGCTTTCTTT.